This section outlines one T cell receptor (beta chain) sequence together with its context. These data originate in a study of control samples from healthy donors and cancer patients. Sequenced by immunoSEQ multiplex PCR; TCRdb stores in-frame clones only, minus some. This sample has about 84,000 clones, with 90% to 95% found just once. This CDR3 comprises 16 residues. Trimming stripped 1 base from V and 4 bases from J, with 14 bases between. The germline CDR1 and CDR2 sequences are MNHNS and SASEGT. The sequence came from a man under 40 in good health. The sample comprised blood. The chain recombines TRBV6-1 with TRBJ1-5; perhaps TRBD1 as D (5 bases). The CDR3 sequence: CASSEGRDAWNQPQHF. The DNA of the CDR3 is TGTGCCAGCAGTGAAGGCCGGGACGCCTGGAATCAGCCCCAGCATTTT.